These 10 T cell receptor beta chains originate from one sample sequenced in a study of T cell changes during pregnancy in multiple sclerosis. Measured with immunoSEQ multiplex PCR; TCRdb has only the in-frame clones, and not every one. The top ten clones hold about 0.64% of a sample with approximately 43,000 clones, about 85% of them seen once. The material sequenced was CD4+ T cells from peripheral blood mononuclear cells, taken before pregnancy. The receptor set was obtained from a female donor with multiple sclerosis, enrolled in a pregnancy study.

This chain links TRBV7-8 with TRBJ1-5; 9 bases are shared with TRBD1. The germline V gene encodes CDR1 SGHVS and CDR2 FQNEAQ. The length of the CDR3 is 14 residues. With 5 bases clipped from V and 5 bases from J, the junction kept 4 bases outside the gene matches. The CDR3 loop is CASSRDRADQPQHF. The CDR3 DNA sequence: TGTGCCAGCAGCCGGGACAGGGCTGATCAGCCCCAGCATTTT.

The V call is TRBV18, the J call TRBJ2-3; D is unresolved. The germline gives CDR1 KGHSH, CDR2 LQKENI. The CDR3 spans 15 residues. Trimming left V 3 bases short and J 7 bases short, with 17 bases between. CDR3: CASSPFVDGVNTQYF. CDR3 bases: TGTGCCAGCTCACCCTTTGTCGACGGAGTAAATACGCAGTATTTT.

The chain recombines TRBV7-9 with TRBJ1-1; D gene unclear. The germline V and J ends were trimmed by 5 bases and 8 bases, with 12 bases remaining between them. This CDR3 is 12 amino acids long. The germline V gene has CDR1 SEHNR and CDR2 FQNEAQ (reference sequence). The CDR3 nucleotides read TGTGCCAGCAGCCCGGACTTTCCCGAAGCTTTCTTT. Residues: CASSPDFPEAFF.

This chain uses TRBV9 with TRBJ2-3; D is possibly TRBD2 (6 bases). In germline, CDR1 is SGDLS, CDR2 YYNGEE. The V end lost 0 bases, the J end lost 2 bases, and 10 bases lay between the germline ends. This CDR3 is built from 15 residues. The CDR3 DNA is TGTGCCAGCAGCGTAGGCGCTAGCGTCACAGATACGCAGTATTTT. It translates to CASSVGASVTDTQYF. The entire variable domain, with the rest obtained from reference TRBV9 and TRBJ2-3, is as follows: DSGVTQTPKHLITATGQRVTLRCSPRSGDLSVYWYQQSLDQGLQFLIQYYNGEERAKGNILERFSAQQFPDLHSELNLSSLELGDSALYFCASSVGASVTDTQYFGPGTRLTVL.

The chain is built from TRBV30 and TRBJ2-3, with 12 bases lining up with TRBD2. Germline-derived CDR1 and CDR2 are GTSNPN and SVGIG (reference sequence). This CDR3 region has 17 residues. V lost 0 bases to trimming and J lost 2 bases; unmatched junction nucleotides: 6. The chain's CDR3 is CAWSVQRTSGITDTQYF. The CDR3 DNA sequence: TGTGCCTGGAGTGTACAGCGGACTAGCGGGATCACAGATACGCAGTATTTT.

This clone showed up just once. The rearrangement uses TRBV9 and TRBJ2-5, with 8 bases matching TRBD1. The CDR3 has 15 amino acids. The germline V gene encodes CDR1 SGDLS and CDR2 YYNGEE. Trimming removed 4 bases from V and 5 bases from J; junction bases left unmatched: 10. CDR3 nucleotides: TGTGCCAGCAGCAGAGACAGGGGTGGGCAGGAGACCCAGTACTTC. This sequence encodes CASSRDRGGQETQYF. Complete variable domain (other parts from reference TRBV9 and TRBJ2-5): DSGVTQTPKHLITATGQRVTLRCSPRSGDLSVYWYQQSLDQGLQFLIQYYNGEERAKGNILERFSAQQFPDLHSELNLSSLELGDSALYFCASSRDRGGQETQYFGPGTRLLVL.

This sequence joins TRBV18 and TRBJ1-6; 9 bases are a match to TRBD1. With V trimmed by 5 bases and J by 8 bases, 7 bases remained unmatched. CDR3 length equals 15 residues. CDR1 and CDR2 (germline): KGHSH, LQKENI. The CDR3 bases are TGTGCCAGCTCATCCGGACAGGGGCGAGATTCACCCCTCCACTTT. Its translation is CASSSGQGRDSPLHF.

The gene calls are TRBV10-1 and TRBJ2-7, with 7 bases aligning to TRBD1. This CDR3 comprises 13 residues. Germline V gene sequence: CDR1 WNHNN, CDR2 SYGVQD (reference sequence). The V and J ends lost 9 bases and 4 bases, in that order; junction bases with no gene match: 9. This CDR3 reads CASGTARSYEQYF. CDR3 sequence (DNA): TGCGCCAGTGGGACAGCCCGATCGTACGAGCAGTACTTC.

J is TRBJ2-3 and V is TRBV28; 7 positions match TRBD1. The CDR3 loop spans 15 amino acids. CDR1 and CDR2 (germline): MDHEN, SYDVKM. J was trimmed by 6 bases and V by 4 bases; bases with no gene match: 10. CDR3 DNA sequence: TGTGCCAGCAGTTCTGAAGACAGGGTATTTGATACGCAGTATTTT. This translates into CASSSEDRVFDTQYF.

V is TRBV25-1 and J is TRBJ1-5; 8 bases line up with TRBD1. CDR1 MGHDK and CDR2 SYGVNS come from the germline V gene. Trimming at V came to 6 bases and at J to 2 bases, leaving 3 bases not matched to a gene. This CDR3 comprises 14 residues. The CDR3 is CASRGQGGNQPQHF. DNA for the CDR3: TGTGCCAGCAGAGGACAGGGTGGCAATCAGCCCCAGCATTTT. The entire variable domain, with the rest obtained from reference TRBV25-1 and TRBJ1-5, is as follows: EADIYQTPRYLVIGTGKKITLECSQTMGHDKMYWYQQDPGMELHLIHYSYGVNSTEKGDLSSESTVSRIRTEHFPLTLESARPSHTSQYLCASRGQGGNQPQHFGDGTRLSIL.